Sequencing of this T cell receptor (beta chain) was carried out in a study of PD-1 blockade in classical Hodgkin lymphoma. All the patients suffered relapse after autologous stem cell transplantation, and brentuximab vedotin exposure differed. General study findings and limits: Relapsed/refractory patients reportedly had lower baseline diversity than newly diagnosed patients. Lower baseline TCR diversity marked trial partial responders and progressors. Repertoires differed for reasons still undefined, possibly disease activity or prior therapy. CD4+ but not CD8+ TCR diversity rose significantly by C4D1.

This table comes from immunoSEQ multiplex PCR, and its TCRdb copy is limited to in-frame clones, with some not included. The table has about 58,000 clones, around nine tenths seen once. The CDR3 sequence is 15 residues long. Trimming at V came to 3 bases and at J to 7 bases, leaving 7 bases not matched to a gene. The V gene's germline CDR1 is SEHNR and CDR2 FQNEAQ (reference sequence). Points on this clone: Its antigen is unknown.

This specimen was peripheral blood mononuclear cells (PBMCs), taken before the second cycle of nivolumab. The rearrangement links TRBV7-9 to TRBJ2-7; 12 bases agree with TRBD2. The clonotype comes from a human donor with classical Hodgkin lymphoma. CDR3 loop: CASSFWTSGEGEQYF. For the CDR3, the DNA is TGTGCCAGCAGCTTCTGGACTAGCGGGGAGGGAGAGCAGTACTTC.